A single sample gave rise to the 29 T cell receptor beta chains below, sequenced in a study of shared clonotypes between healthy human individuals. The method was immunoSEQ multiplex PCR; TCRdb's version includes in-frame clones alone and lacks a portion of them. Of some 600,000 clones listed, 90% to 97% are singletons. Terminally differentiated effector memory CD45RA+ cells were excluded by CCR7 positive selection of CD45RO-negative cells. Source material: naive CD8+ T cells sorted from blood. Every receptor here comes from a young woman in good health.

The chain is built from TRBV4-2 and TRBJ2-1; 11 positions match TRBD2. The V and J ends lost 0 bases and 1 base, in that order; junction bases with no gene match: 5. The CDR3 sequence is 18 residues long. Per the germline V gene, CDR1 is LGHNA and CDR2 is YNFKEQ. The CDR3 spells CASSQEEGLAESYNEQFF. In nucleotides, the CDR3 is TGTGCCAGCAGCCAAGAGGAGGGACTAGCGGAGTCCTACAATGAGCAGTTCTTC.

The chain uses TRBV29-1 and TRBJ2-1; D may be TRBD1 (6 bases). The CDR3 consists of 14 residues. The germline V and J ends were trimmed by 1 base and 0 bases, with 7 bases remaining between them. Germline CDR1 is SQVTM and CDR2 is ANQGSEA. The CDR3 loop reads CSVEGTVSYNEQFF. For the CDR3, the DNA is TGCAGCGTTGAAGGGACAGTCTCCTACAATGAGCAGTTCTTC.

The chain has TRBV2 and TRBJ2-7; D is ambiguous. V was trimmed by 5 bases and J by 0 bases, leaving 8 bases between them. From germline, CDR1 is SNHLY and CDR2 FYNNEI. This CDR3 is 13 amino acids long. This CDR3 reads CASSTGSSYEQYF. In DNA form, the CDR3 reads TGTGCCAGCAGTACTGGGTCCTCCTACGAGCAGTACTTC.

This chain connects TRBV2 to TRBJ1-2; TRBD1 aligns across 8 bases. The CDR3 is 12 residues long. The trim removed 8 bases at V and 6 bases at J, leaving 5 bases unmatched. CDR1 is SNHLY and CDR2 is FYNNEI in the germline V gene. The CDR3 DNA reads TGTGCCAGCTCGGAACAGGGGGATGGCTACACCTTC. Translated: CASSEQGDGYTF.

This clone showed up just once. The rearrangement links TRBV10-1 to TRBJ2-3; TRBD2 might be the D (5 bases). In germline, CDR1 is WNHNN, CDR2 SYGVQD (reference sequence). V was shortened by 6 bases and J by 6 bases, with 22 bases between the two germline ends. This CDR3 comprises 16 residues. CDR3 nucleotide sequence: TGCGCCAGCAGCGACCGTCGGGGAGTAGGACGCGATACGCAGTATTTT. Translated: CASSDRRGVGRDTQYF.

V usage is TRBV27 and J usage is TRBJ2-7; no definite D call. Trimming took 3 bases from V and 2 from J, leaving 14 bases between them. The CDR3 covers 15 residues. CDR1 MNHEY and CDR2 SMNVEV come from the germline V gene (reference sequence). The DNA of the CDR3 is TGTGCCAGCAGTTTGGAGACTCCGAGCACCTACGAGCAGTACTTC. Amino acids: CASSLETPSTYEQYF.

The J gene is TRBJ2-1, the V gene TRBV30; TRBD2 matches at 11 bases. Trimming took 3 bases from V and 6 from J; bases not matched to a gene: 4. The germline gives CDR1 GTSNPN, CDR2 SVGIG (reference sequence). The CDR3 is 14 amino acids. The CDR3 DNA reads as TGTGCCTGGAGCCTGACTAGCGGGATCAATGAGCAGTTCTTC. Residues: CAWSLTSGINEQFF.

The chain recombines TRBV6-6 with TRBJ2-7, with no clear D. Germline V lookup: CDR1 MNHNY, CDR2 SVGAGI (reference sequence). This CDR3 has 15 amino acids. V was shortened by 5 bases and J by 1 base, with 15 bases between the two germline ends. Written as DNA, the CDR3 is TGTGCCAGCAGTGTAGAGGCCCCGGCATCCTACGAGCAGTACTTC. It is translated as CASSVEAPASYEQYF.

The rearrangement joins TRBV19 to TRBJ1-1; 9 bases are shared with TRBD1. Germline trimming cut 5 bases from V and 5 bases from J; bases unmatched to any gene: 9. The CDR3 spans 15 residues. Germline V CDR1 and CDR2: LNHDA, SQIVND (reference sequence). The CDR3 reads CASSHGTGLRTEAFF. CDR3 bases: TGTGCCAGTAGTCACGGGACAGGGCTGCGAACTGAAGCTTTCTTT.

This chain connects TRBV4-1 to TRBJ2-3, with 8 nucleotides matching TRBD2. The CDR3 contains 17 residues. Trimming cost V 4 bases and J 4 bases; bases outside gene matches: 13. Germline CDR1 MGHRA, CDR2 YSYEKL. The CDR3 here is CASSPTLLAAGPDTQYF. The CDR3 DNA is TGCGCCAGCAGCCCCACCTTACTAGCGGCCGGGCCAGATACGCAGTATTTT.

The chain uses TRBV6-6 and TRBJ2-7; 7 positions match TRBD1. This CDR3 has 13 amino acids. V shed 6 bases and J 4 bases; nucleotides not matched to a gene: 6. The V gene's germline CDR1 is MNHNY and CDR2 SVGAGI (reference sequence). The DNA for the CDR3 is TGTGCCAGCAGCGATACAGGGGTATACGAGCAGTACTTC. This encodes CASSDTGVYEQYF.

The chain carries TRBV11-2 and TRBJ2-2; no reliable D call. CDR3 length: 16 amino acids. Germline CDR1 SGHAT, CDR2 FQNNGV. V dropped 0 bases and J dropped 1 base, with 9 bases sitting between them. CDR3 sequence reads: CASSLEVGWNTGELFF. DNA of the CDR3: TGTGCCAGCAGCTTAGAAGTAGGGTGGAACACCGGGGAGCTGTTTTTT.

CDR3 nucleotide sequence: TGTGCCAGCCGTTCGACGCGGGAGGCGGCCTACGAGCAGTACTTC. Its translation: CASRSTREAAYEQYF. This chain uses TRBV28 with TRBJ2-7; TRBD2 matches 8 bases. With V trimmed by 8 bases and J by 2 bases, 11 bases remained unmatched. Germline-derived CDR1 and CDR2 are MDHEN and SYDVKM. This CDR3 spans 15 amino acids.

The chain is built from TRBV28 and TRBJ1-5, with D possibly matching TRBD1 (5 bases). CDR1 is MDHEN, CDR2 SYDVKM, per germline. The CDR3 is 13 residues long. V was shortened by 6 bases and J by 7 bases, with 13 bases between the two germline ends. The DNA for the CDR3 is TGTGCCAGCAGGTCAGGGAATTTCCAGCCCCAGCATTTT. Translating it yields CASRSGNFQPQHF.

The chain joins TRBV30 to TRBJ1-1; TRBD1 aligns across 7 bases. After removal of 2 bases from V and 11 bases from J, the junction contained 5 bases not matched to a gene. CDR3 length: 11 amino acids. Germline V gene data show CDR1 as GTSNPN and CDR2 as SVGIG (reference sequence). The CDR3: CAWSRGPEAFF. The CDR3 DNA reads TGTGCCTGGAGTAGGGGGCCGGAGGCTTTCTTT.

CDR3 DNA: TGTGCCAGCAGCTTAGCGCTTGGGGGGAATTTATACGAGCAGTACTTC. This gives the protein CASSLALGGNLYEQYF. The chain joins TRBV7-9 to TRBJ2-7; D possibly corresponds to TRBD2 (6 bases). Germline loops: CDR1 SEHNR, CDR2 FQNEAQ (reference sequence). V was shortened by 0 bases and J by 4 bases, with 16 bases between the two germline ends. There are 16 residues in the CDR3.

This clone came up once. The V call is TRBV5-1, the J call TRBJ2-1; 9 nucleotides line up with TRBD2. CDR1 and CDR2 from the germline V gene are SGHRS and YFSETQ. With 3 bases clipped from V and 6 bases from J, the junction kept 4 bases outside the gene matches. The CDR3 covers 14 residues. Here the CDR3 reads CASSSGTSRNEQFF. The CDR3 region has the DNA TGCGCCAGCAGCTCCGGGACTAGCCGCAATGAGCAGTTCTTC.

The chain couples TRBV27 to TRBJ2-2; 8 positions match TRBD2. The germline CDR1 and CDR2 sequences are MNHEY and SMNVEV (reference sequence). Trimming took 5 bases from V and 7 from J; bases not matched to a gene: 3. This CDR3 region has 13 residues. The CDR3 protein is CASSPAGGGELFF. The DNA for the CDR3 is TGTGCCAGCAGTCCGGCGGGGGGCGGGGAGCTGTTTTTT.

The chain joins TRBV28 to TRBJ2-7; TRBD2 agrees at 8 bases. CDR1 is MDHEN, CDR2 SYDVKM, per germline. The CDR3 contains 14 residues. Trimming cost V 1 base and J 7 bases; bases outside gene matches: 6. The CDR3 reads CASSLSGSGIEQYF. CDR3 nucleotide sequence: TGTGCCAGCAGTTTATCGGGTAGCGGGATTGAGCAGTACTTC.

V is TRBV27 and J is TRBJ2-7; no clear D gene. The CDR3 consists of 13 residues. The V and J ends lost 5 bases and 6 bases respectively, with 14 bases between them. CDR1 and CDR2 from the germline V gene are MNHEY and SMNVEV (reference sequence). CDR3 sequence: CASSQQRGGEQYF. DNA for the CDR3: TGTGCCAGCAGTCAACAGCGTGGTGGCGAGCAGTACTTC.

CDR3 nucleotide sequence: TGTGCCAGAAGCTGCCTCCCCCAGCATTTT. It translates to CARSCLPQHF. This chain links TRBV5-3 with TRBJ1-5; D gene ambiguous. TRBV5-3 is assigned to the ORF class and has an uncertain function. The CDR3 spans 10 residues. Trimming took 3 bases from V and 10 from J, leaving 5 bases between them.

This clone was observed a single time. CDR3 loop: CASSKPGYSGNTIYF. CDR3 DNA sequence: TGTGCCAGCAGCAAACCAGGGTACTCTGGAAACACCATATATTTT. The rearrangement uses TRBV5-4 and TRBJ1-3, with D perhaps TRBD1 (5 bases). With 4 bases removed from V and 0 bases from J, the gap between germline ends came to 11 bases. The CDR3 is 15 amino acids. Per the germline V gene, CDR1 is SGHNT and CDR2 is YYREEE (reference sequence).

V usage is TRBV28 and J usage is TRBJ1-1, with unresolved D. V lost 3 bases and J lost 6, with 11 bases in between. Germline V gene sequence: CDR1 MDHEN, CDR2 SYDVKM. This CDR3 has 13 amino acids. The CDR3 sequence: CASSFNEGAEAFF. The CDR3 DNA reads TGTGCCAGCAGTTTTAACGAGGGCGCTGAAGCTTTCTTT.

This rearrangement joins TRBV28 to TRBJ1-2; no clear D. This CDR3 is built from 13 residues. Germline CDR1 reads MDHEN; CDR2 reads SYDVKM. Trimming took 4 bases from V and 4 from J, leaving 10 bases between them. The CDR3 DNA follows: TGTGCCAGCAGTTCGGGTCTCACCTATGGCTACACCTTC. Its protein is CASSSGLTYGYTF.

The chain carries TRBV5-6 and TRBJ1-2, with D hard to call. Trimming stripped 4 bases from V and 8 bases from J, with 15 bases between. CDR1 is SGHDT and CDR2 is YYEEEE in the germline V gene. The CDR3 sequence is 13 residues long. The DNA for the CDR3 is TGTGCCAGCAGCCCGTGGGGTGGTTCCGGCTACACCTTC. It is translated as CASSPWGGSGYTF. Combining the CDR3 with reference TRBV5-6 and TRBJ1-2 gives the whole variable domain DAGVTQSPTHLIKTRGQQVTLRCSPKSGHDTVSWYQQALGQGPQFIFQYYEEEERQRGNFPDRFSGHQFPNYSSELNVNALLLGDSALYLCASSPWGGSGYTFGSGTRLTVV.

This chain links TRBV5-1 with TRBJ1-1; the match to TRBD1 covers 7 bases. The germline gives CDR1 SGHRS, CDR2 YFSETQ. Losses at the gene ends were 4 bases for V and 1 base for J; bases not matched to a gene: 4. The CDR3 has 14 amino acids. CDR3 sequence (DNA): TGCGCCAGCAGCAGGACAGGTTGGAACACTGAAGCTTTCTTT. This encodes CASSRTGWNTEAFF.

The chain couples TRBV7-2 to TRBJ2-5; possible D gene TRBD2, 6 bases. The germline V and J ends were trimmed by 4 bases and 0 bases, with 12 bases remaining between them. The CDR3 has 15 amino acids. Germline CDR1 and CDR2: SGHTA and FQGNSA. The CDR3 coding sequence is TGTGCCAGCAGCTCGTCGGGACTCAACCAAGAGACCCAGTACTTC. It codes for CASSSSGLNQETQYF.

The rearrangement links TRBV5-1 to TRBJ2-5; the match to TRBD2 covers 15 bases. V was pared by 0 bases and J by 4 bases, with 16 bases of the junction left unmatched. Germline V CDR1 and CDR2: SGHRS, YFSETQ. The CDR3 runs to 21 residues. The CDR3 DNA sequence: TGCGCCAGCAGCTTGGCATGGGGAGGACTAGCGGGAGGGATCGGCGGAGAGACCCAGTACTTC. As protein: CASSLAWGGLAGGIGGETQYF.

Here the CDR3 DNA reads TGTGCCAGTAGTATCGTAAAGGACAGCTACTCCTACGAGCAGTACTTC. As protein: CASSIVKDSYSYEQYF. The rearrangement joins TRBV19 to TRBJ2-7, with D possibly TRBD1 on 6 matching bases. Per the germline V gene, CDR1 is LNHDA and CDR2 is SQIVND (reference sequence). Trimming took 3 bases from V and 0 from J, leaving 15 bases between them. The CDR3 is 16 residues long.